Sequencing of this T cell receptor beta chain was carried out in a study of blood T cells in healthy people across ages. Study observations and caveats: Long-lived donors exceeded aged donors in naive CD4+ cells and diversity. A strong correlation was seen between TCR beta diversity and naive T cell percentage.

Combining a sample-barcoded 5' primer with a J-beta primer mix, a second PCR ran for roughly 7 to 11 cycles. Researchers report that a template-switch adaptor with 12 random nucleotides tagged each cDNA molecule. Each sample provided no less than 2.5 million CDR3-containing paired-end reads. In TCRdb, the 5' RACE reads were re-called with MiXCR into one record per CDR3 protein. The sample has roughly 800,000 distinct CDR3 sequences, roughly 64% seen once. The germline gives CDR1 GTSNPN, CDR2 SVGIG (reference sequence). V was shortened by 5 bases and J by 11 bases, with 33 bases between the two germline ends. This CDR3 is built from 17 residues. With regard to this clonotype: What it recognizes is unknown.

Sequencing was performed on blood. The rearrangement joins TRBV30 to TRBJ2-5; perhaps TRBD2 as D (7 bases). This clonotype was obtained from a young man in good health. CDR3 loop: CAWSSGGGGLFVGEQYF. The CDR3 DNA follows: TGTGCCTGGTCCAGTGGGGGCGGGGGCCTTTTTGTGGGAGAGCAGTACTTC.